Below are 5 T cell receptor beta chains sequenced from a single sample in a study of blood T cell repertoires in COVID-19. Generated by immunoSEQ multiplex PCR, the TCRdb table keeps only in-frame clones and is missing some. The repertoire holds fewer than 250,000 clones, with more than 70% as singletons. Sample: peripheral blood. These receptors all come from a woman of 80 years or more with COVID-19, enrolled during active disease.

The chain employs TRBV2 and TRBJ2-1, with D uncertain. V was shortened by 6 bases and J by 6 bases, with 6 bases between the two germline ends. Germline V gene sequence: CDR1 SNHLY, CDR2 FYNNEI. The CDR3 is 11 amino acids. The CDR3 region is CASRQFNEQFF. The CDR3 DNA reads as TGTGCCAGCAGACAGTTCAATGAGCAGTTCTTC.

The rearrangement joins TRBV5-5 to TRBJ2-5, with TRBD1 matching 8 bases. The CDR3 is 14 residues long. Germline CDR1 and CDR2: SGHKS and YYEKEE (reference sequence). V trimming: 3 bases; J trimming: 5 bases; junction bases outside the gene matches: 6. The CDR3 DNA reads TGTGCCAGCAGCTCCGGACAGGGTAGGGAGACCCAGTACTTC. It codes for CASSSGQGRETQYF.

The table lists this clone with a count of one. The chain couples TRBV5-1 to TRBJ2-1; 8 positions agree with TRBD2. V was clipped by 4 bases and J by 1 base; unmatched bases: 4. Germline V CDR1 and CDR2: SGHRS, YFSETQ. CDR3 length: 15 residues. The CDR3 DNA sequence: TGCGCCAGCAGCGCCACTAGCGGTTCCTACAATGAGCAGTTCTTC. It translates to CASSATSGSYNEQFF. The variable domain in full, with the rest retrieved from reference TRBV5-1 and TRBJ2-1, is KAGVTQTPRYLIKTRGQQVTLSCSPISGHRSVSWYQQTPGQGLQFLFEYFSETQRNKGNFPGRFSGRQFSNSRSEMNVSTLELGDSALYLCASSATSGSYNEQFFGPGTRLTVL.

The CDR3 bases are TGTGCCTGGAGCCCTAGCGGCACAGATACGCAGTATTTT. Protein product: CAWSPSGTDTQYF. The J gene is TRBJ2-3, the V gene TRBV30, with D tentatively TRBD2 (6 bases). The germline gives CDR1 GTSNPN, CDR2 SVGIG (reference sequence). V was cut by 3 bases and J by 1 base, with 8 bases left in between. This CDR3 comprises 13 residues.

V usage is TRBV5-1 and J usage is TRBJ1-4; 7 positions agree with TRBD1. Germline V lookup: CDR1 SGHRS, CDR2 YFSETQ. V lost 0 bases and J lost 5; bases outside the gene matches: 7. The CDR3 consists of 16 residues. The CDR3 DNA reads TGCGCCAGCAGCTTGGGTGGGACAGCTTCGAATGAAAAACTGTTTTTT. This encodes CASSLGGTASNEKLFF.